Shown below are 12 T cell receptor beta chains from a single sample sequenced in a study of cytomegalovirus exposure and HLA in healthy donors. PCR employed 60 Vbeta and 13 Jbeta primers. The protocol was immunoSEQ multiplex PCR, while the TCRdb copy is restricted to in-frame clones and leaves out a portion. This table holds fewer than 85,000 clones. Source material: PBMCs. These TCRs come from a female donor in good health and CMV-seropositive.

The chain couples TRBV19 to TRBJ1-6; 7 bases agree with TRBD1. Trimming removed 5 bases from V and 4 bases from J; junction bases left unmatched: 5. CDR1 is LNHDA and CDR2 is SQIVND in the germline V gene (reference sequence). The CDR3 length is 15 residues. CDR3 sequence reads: CASSETGRYNSPLHF. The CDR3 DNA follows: TGTGCCAGTAGTGAGACAGGGAGATATAATTCACCCCTCCACTTT.

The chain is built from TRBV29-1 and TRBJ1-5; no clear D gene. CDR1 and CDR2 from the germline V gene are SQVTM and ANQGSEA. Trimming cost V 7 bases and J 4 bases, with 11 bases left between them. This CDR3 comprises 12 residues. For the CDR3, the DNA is TGCAGCGCCATTGTTCAGAATCAGCCCCAGCATTTT. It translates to CSAIVQNQPQHF.

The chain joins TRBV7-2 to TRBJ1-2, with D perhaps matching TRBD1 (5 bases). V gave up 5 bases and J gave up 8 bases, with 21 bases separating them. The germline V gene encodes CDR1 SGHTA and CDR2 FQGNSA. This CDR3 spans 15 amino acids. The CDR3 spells CASSIDSGSLQGYTF. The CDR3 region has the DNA TGTGCCAGCAGCATAGACAGTGGGTCTCTTCAAGGCTACACCTTC.

CDR3 nucleotide sequence: TGCGCCAGCAGCCAACCCGGCGAGCAGTACTTC. This gives the protein CASSQPGEQYF. This chain uses TRBV5-1 with TRBJ2-7, with D unresolved. Germline V gene sequence: CDR1 SGHRS, CDR2 YFSETQ. The CDR3 sequence is 11 residues long. V lost 4 bases, J lost 6 bases, and 8 bases lay in between.

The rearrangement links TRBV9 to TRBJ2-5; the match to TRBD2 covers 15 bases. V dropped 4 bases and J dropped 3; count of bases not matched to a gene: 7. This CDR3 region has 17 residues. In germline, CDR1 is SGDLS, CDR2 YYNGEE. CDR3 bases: TGTGCCAGCAGCCTAGGCGGACTAGCGGGAGGGAAAGAGACCCAGTACTTC. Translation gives CASSLGGLAGGKETQYF.

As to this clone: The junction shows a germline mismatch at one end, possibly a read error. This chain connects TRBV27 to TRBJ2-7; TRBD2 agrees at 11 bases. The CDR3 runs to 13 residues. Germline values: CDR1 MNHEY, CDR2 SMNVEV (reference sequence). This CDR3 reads CASSPTIPGLAVF. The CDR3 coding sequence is TGTGCCAGCAGTCCAACTATCCCGGGACTAGCGGTTTTC.

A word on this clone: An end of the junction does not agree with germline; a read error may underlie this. CDR3 in amino acids: CASSQGPDPRQENQYF. The CDR3, as DNA: TGCGCCAGCAGCCAAGGCCCAGATCCGAGGCAAGAGAACCAGTACTTC. The V and J genes are TRBV4-1 and TRBJ2-5; D is unresolved. Germline CDR1 is MGHRA and CDR2 is YSYEKL. The CDR3 covers 16 residues.

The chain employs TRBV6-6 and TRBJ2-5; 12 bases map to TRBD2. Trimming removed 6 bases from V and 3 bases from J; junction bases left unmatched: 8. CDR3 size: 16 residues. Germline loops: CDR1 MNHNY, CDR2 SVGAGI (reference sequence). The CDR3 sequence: CASRTTSGGSKETQYF. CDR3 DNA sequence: TGTGCCAGCAGAACGACTAGCGGGGGAAGTAAAGAGACCCAGTACTTC.

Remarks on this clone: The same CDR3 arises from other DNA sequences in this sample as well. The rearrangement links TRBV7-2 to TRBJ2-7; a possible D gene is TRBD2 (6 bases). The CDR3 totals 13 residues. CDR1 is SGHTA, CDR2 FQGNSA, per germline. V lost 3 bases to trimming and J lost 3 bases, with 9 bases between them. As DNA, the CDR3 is TGTGCCAGCAGCTTGAACGGGGGCTACGAGCAGTACTTC. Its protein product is CASSLNGGYEQYF.

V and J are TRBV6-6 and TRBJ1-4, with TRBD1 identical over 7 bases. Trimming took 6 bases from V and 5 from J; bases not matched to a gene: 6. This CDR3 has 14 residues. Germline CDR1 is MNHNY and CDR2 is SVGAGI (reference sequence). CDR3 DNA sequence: TGTGCCAGCAGACCCGGGACAGCGAATGAAAAACTGTTTTTT. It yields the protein CASRPGTANEKLFF.

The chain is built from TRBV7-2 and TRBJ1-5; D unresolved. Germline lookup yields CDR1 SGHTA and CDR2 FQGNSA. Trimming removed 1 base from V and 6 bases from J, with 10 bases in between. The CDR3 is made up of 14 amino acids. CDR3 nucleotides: TGTGCCAGCAGCTTAGGCCCCACAAGTCAGCCCCAGCATTTT. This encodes CASSLGPTSQPQHF.

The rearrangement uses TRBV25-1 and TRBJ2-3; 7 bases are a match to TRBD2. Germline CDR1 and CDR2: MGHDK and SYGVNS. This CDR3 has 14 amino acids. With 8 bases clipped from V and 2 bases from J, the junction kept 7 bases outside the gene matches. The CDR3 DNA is TGTGCCAGCCTGGCTAGCGGAATCACAGATACGCAGTATTTT. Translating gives CASLASGITDTQYF.